This T cell receptor (beta chain) was captured in a study of blood T cell repertoires in COVID-19. Study-level background: COVID-19 samples, acute and convalescent, were from the United States, Italy and Spain.

The V end was cut by 6 bases, the J end by 9 bases, with 14 bases between. CDR1 and CDR2 (germline): MNHEY, SMNVEV (reference sequence). The CDR3 is 12 residues long. Original data processing: Cell counts per sample came from amplifying reference gene primers. The assay was immunoSEQ multiplex PCR, and TCRdb's table has in-frame clones only and misses some. V and J calls and clone size follow that table, whereas D and trimming were derived from the DNA. The sample has about 160,000 clones; roughly 80% are singletons. Cohorts were determined from participant-reported clinical history. The sample taken for sequencing was PBMCs or T cells enriched from blood (not recorded which). V gene TRBV27 combines with J gene TRBJ1-1; perhaps TRBD1 as D (6 bases). This TCR was recovered from an older woman who had recovered from COVID-19. The chain's CDR3 is CASSTTGFKAFF. For the CDR3, the DNA is TGTGCCAGCAGCACGACAGGTTTTAAAGCTTTCTTT.